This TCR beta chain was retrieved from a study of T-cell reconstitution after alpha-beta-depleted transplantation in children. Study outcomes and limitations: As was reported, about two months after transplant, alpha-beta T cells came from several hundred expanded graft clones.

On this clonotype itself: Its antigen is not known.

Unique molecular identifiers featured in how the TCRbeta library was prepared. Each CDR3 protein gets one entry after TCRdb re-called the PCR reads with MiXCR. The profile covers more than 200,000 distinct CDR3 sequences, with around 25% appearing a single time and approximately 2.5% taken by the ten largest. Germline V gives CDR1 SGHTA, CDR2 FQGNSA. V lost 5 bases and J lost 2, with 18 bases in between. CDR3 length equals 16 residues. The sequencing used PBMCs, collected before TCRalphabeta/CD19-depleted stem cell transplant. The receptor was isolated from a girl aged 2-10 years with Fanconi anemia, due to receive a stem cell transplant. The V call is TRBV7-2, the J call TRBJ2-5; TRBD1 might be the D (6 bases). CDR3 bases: TGTGCCAGCAGCGTCTTCATCGACAGGTTACAAGAGACCCAGTACTTC. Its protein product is CASSVFIDRLQETQYF.